The 14 T cell receptor beta chains in this list originate from one sample, sequenced in a study of blood T cell repertoires in COVID-19. Sequencing used immunoSEQ multiplex PCR; TCRdb keeps in-frame clones, though not all of them. The data contain roughly 260,000 clones, 86% of them singletons. The sample consisted of peripheral blood. The receptors come from a man aged 40-49 years who had recovered from COVID-19.

V and J are TRBV10-3 and TRBJ2-7; 10 bases map to TRBD1. The CDR3 runs to 15 residues. The J segment lost 3 bases and the V segment lost 2 bases, leaving 4 bases of the junction unmatched. Germline-derived CDR1 and CDR2 are ENHRY and SYGVKD. The chain's CDR3 is CAISEPGQGGYEQYF. Written as DNA, the CDR3 is TGTGCCATCAGTGAGCCCGGACAGGGGGGCTACGAGCAGTACTTC.

A few counts support this clone. The chain combines TRBV7-2 with TRBJ1-4; unclear D gene. The germline V gene has CDR1 SGHTA and CDR2 FQGNSA. The V gene lost 5 bases and the J gene lost 0 bases, with 4 bases spanning the gap. The CDR3 runs 13 residues. CDR3 DNA: TGTGCCAGCAGCCTCGCAACTAATGAAAAACTGTTTTTT. Its translation is CASSLATNEKLFF.

The chain carries TRBV5-4 and TRBJ2-7; no clear D. Germline V gives CDR1 SGHNT, CDR2 YYREEE (reference sequence). This CDR3 region has 14 residues. Trimming removed 4 bases at V and 4 bases at J, with 15 bases between. The CDR3 loop reads CASSVSPNHYEQYF. In DNA form, the CDR3 reads TGTGCCAGCAGCGTTAGCCCGAATCATTACGAGCAGTACTTC.

This sequence joins TRBV11-3 and TRBJ2-1; 10 bases are shared with TRBD2. Unmatched junction bases numbered 8, after V lost 1 base and J lost 2 bases. The CDR3 length is 18 residues. Per the germline V gene, CDR1 is SGHNT and CDR2 is YENEEA. CDR3 in amino acids: CASSLGGGSGGAYNEQFF. CDR3 bases: TGTGCCAGCAGCTTAGGAGGTGGGAGCGGGGGGGCCTACAATGAGCAGTTCTTC.

The V and J genes are TRBV5-1 and TRBJ2-1; D possibly corresponds to TRBD2 (5 bases). CDR3 length: 13 residues. Trimming stripped 5 bases from V and 0 bases from J, with 6 bases between. Germline assignment: CDR1 SGHRS and CDR2 YFSETQ. The CDR3 loop is CASRRASYNEQFF. CDR3 bases: TGCGCCAGCAGGCGGGCCTCCTACAATGAGCAGTTCTTC.

The chain carries TRBV29-1 and TRBJ2-7; TRBD1 matches at 10 bases. The CDR3 length is 13 residues. Per the germline V gene, CDR1 is SQVTM and CDR2 is ANQGSEA. J gave up 2 bases and V 6 bases, and 4 bases lay outside the gene matches. The CDR3 DNA follows: TGCAGCGTAAGACAGGGGGCGGCCTACGAGCAGTACTTC. Protein product: CSVRQGAAYEQYF.

This rearrangement joins TRBV23-1 to TRBJ2-7; tentative D call: TRBD1 (7 bases). TRBV23-1 falls under the ORF class, with uncertain function. The CDR3 has 17 residues. Trimming removed 4 bases at V and 0 bases at J, with 19 bases between. CDR3 protein: CASSLSEGAVGSYEQYF. DNA for the CDR3: TGCGCCAGCAGTCTGTCGGAGGGGGCGGTAGGCTCCTACGAGCAGTACTTC.

The chain combines TRBV4-3 with TRBJ2-1; D gene unclear. Germline-derived CDR1 and CDR2 are LGHNA and YSLEER. The CDR3 spans 16 residues. V was clipped by 0 bases and J by 4 bases, with 13 bases between them. The CDR3 protein is CASSQDGVAGYNEQFF. The CDR3 bases are TGCGCCAGCAGCCAAGACGGCGTAGCCGGGTACAATGAGCAGTTCTTC.

The chain employs TRBV18 and TRBJ2-7; TRBD2 aligns across 9 bases. This CDR3 spans 14 amino acids. Germline V lookup: CDR1 KGHSH, CDR2 LQKENI. With 3 bases clipped from V and 3 bases from J, the junction kept 3 bases outside the gene matches. CDR3 sequence reads: CASSPRAGGYEQYF. CDR3 DNA: TGTGCCAGCTCACCTCGAGCGGGAGGCTACGAGCAGTACTTC.

In this sample, this clone turned up many times. The chain joins TRBV5-1 to TRBJ2-3; the D gene is possibly TRBD1 (5 bases). This CDR3 comprises 15 residues. V shed 2 bases and J shed 0 bases, with 10 bases lying between them. Germline V lookup: CDR1 SGHRS, CDR2 YFSETQ. CDR3 sequence: CASSLDRASTDTQYF. CDR3 coding DNA: TGCGCCAGCAGCTTAGACAGAGCTAGCACAGATACGCAGTATTTT.

The V and J genes are TRBV7-2 and TRBJ1-5, with D tentatively TRBD1 (6 bases). The CDR3 sequence is 15 residues long. Trimming stripped 4 bases from V and 5 bases from J, with 15 bases between. The germline V gene encodes CDR1 SGHTA and CDR2 FQGNSA. CDR3 coding DNA: TGTGCCAGCAGCTCGCACTTACAGGGAGATCAGCCCCAGCATTTT. Amino acid sequence: CASSSHLQGDQPQHF.

The chain uses TRBV30 and TRBJ1-6; TRBD1 might be the D (6 bases). Germline V gene lookup returns CDR1 GTSNPN and CDR2 SVGIG (reference sequence). This CDR3 has 18 amino acids. Trimming took off 4 bases at V and 0 bases at J, with 19 bases between the two ends. The CDR3 DNA is TGTGCCTGGACCTCGGGGGGCCCAAGGAGCTCCTATAATTCACCCCTCCACTTT. Amino acid sequence: CAWTSGGPRSSYNSPLHF.

The chain joins TRBV4-3 to TRBJ2-2; TRBD1 matches at 8 bases. The CDR3 has 17 amino acids. Germline V gene sequence: CDR1 LGHNA, CDR2 YSLEER. J was trimmed by 0 bases and V by 6 bases; bases with no gene match: 9. Here the CDR3 DNA reads TGCGCCAGCAGGAGAACCCAGGGGGCGGCGAACACCGGGGAGCTGTTTTTT. It codes for CASRRTQGAANTGELFF.

The chain carries TRBV27 and TRBJ1-4, with 8 positions matching TRBD1. Germline V gives CDR1 MNHEY, CDR2 SMNVEV (reference sequence). The CDR3 loop spans 17 amino acids. The V gene end was trimmed by 4 bases and the J gene end by 1 base; junction bases not matched to a gene: 8. The CDR3, as DNA: TGTGCCAGCAGTTCGCGGACAGGGAGGCAAACTAATGAAAAACTGTTTTTT. It encodes CASSSRTGRQTNEKLFF.